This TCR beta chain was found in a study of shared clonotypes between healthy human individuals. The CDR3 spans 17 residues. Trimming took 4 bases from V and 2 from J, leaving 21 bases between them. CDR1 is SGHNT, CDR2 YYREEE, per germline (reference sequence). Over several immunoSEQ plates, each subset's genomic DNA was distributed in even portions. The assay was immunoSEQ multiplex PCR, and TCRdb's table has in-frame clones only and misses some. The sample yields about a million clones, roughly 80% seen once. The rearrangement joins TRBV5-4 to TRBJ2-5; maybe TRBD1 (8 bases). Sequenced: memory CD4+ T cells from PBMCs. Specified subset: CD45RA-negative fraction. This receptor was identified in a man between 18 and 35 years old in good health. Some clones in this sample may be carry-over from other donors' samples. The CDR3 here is CASSPGGRQGQQETQYF. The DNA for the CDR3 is TGTGCCAGCAGCCCGGGGGGTCGACAGGGGCAGCAAGAGACCCAGTACTTC.